A selection of T cell receptor beta chains follows, all from one sample in a study of T cell responses to AZD1222 COVID-19 vaccine. The table came from immunoSEQ multiplex PCR; TCRdb's copy has only in-frame clones and leaves some out. The sample holds roughly 100,000 clones, roughly 90% seen once. The sequencing used peripheral blood, collected on day 0 of AZD1222 vaccination. The receptors stem from an adult in good health. Both conserved end residues are part of each CDR3. The D gene is left open where the match is weak. The size entry is marked missing in some rows and otherwise reads once, few, many or a size class.

j_call	clone_size	v_call	cdr3_length	d_call	cdr3_aa	cdr3_nt
TRBJ2-1	-	TRBV5-8	14	-	CASSLAGPANEQFF	TGTGCCAGCAGCTTAGCAGGCCCGGCGAATGAGCAGTTCTTC
TRBJ1-6	-	TRBV6-1	15	-	CASSEGQVQSSPLHF	TGTGCCAGCAGTGAAGGGCAGGTCCAAAGCTCACCCCTCCACTTT
TRBJ2-1	-	TRBV14	14	-	CASSQVLAQNEQFF	TGTGCCAGCAGCCAAGTCCTAGCTCAGAATGAGCAGTTCTTC
TRBJ1-1	-	TRBV3-1/TRBV3-2	12	-	CASSQGQGEAFF	TGTGCCAGCAGCCAAGGTCAGGGAGAAGCTTTCTTT
TRBJ2-7	-	TRBV11-2	12	-	CASSFYSRWQYF	TGTGCCAGCAGCTTTTACAGCCGTTGGCAGTACTTC
TRBJ1-5	-	TRBV6-5	14	-	CASKIDQGYQPQHF	TGTGCCAGCAAAATAGACCAGGGGTATCAGCCCCAGCATTTT
TRBJ2-3	-	TRBV5-6	16	TRBD1	CASSSNRGRGTDTQYF	TGTGCCAGCAGCTCGAACAGGGGGCGAGGGACAGATACGCAGTATTTT
TRBJ2-7	once	TRBV7-8	16	-	CASSLSADLSSYEQYF	TGTGCCAGCAGCTTAAGCGCGGATTTAAGCTCCTACGAGCAGTACTTC
TRBJ2-1	-	TRBV19	15	-	CASSTQQGGYNEQFF	TGTGCCAGTAGTACGCAGCAAGGGGGATACAATGAGCAGTTCTTC
TRBJ2-3	-	TRBV9	12	-	CASSARVGAQYF	TGTGCCAGCAGCGCCCGGGTGGGTGCGCAGTATTTT
TRBJ1-6	-	TRBV6-5	15	-	CASSPRTGYNSPLHF	TGTGCCAGCAGCCCGCGGACTGGCTATAATTCACCCCTCCACTTT
TRBJ2-7	few	TRBV4-2	14	-	CASSQEFGPYEQYF	TGTGCCAGCAGCCAAGAATTCGGGCCCTACGAGCAGTACTTC
TRBJ2-1	-	TRBV19	11	TRBD2	CASSRGTTQFF	TGTGCCAGTAGTCGGGGGACTACTCAGTTCTTC
TRBJ2-2	few	TRBV6-1	15	-	CASSDEHLLGGELFF	TGTGCCAGCAGTGACGAACATCTGCTCGGCGGGGAGCTGTTTTTT
TRBJ2-5	-	TRBV13	14	-	CASSLGIRGETQYF	TGTGCCAGCAGCTTGGGAATCCGGGGAGAGACCCAGTACTTC
TRBJ1-6	-	TRBV5-1	14	-	CASSLEGIVSPLHF	TGCGCCAGCAGCTTGGAGGGCATTGTTTCACCCCTCCACTTT
TRBJ1-6	-	TRBV27	14	TRBD1	CASSLGTGYSPLHF	TGTGCCAGCAGTTTAGGGACAGGGTATTCACCCCTCCACTTT
TRBJ1-4	-	TRBV30	14	TRBD1	CAWSVRTGVEKLFF	TGTGCCTGGAGTGTACGGACAGGGGTGGAAAAACTGTTTTTT
TRBJ2-3	-	TRBV7-2	15	TRBD2	CASSLTGAGADTQYF	TGTGCCAGCAGCTTAACGGGAGCGGGGGCAGATACGCAGTATTTT
TRBJ2-5	-	TRBV4-3	16	TRBD2	CASSQTGTSGGGTQYF	TGCGCCAGCAGCCAGACCGGGACTAGCGGGGGGGGGACCCAGTACTTC
TRBJ1-5	-	TRBV3-1/TRBV3-2	14	-	CASSQRYSNQPQHF	TGTGCCAGCAGCCAAAGATATAGCAATCAGCCCCAGCATTTT
TRBJ2-2	-	TRBV19	13	-	CASSVDGTGELFF	TGTGCCAGTAGTGTCGACGGGACCGGGGAGCTGTTTTTT
TRBJ1-4	-	TRBV6-5	15	TRBD1	CASSLTGARGEKLFF	TGTGCCAGCAGTTTGACAGGGGCTAGAGGTGAAAAACTGTTTTTT
TRBJ1-6	-	TRBV24-1	18	-	CATSDLLPHLNNNSPLHF	TGTGCCACCAGTGATTTGCTTCCACACCTCAACAATAATTCACCCCTCCACTTT
TRBJ1-1	-	TRBV5-4	12	-	CASSLQGTEAFF	TGTGCCAGCAGCTTACAAGGAACTGAAGCTTTCTTT
TRBJ1-1	-	TRBV19	14	-	CASSILQGHTEAFF	TGTGCCAGTAGTATACTACAGGGTCACACTGAAGCTTTCTTT
TRBJ1-4	-	TRBV12-3/TRBV12-4	12	-	CASSPYNEKLFF	TGTGCCAGCAGTCCATATAATGAAAAACTGTTTTTT
TRBJ1-4	-	TRBV4-2	19	TRBD1	CASSQDWTGGTLTNEKLFF	TGTGCCAGCAGCCAAGATTGGACAGGGGGCACGCTAACTAATGAAAAACTGTTTTTT
TRBJ1-2	once	TRBV5-1	13	-	CASSLEEIYGYTF	TGCGCCAGCAGCTTGGAGGAGATCTATGGCTACACCTTC
TRBJ2-5	-	TRBV9	13	-	CASTVPGKETQYF	TGTGCCAGCACAGTACCAGGGAAAGAGACCCAGTACTTC
TRBJ2-1	-	TRBV24-1	15	TRBD1	CATSDLWDRYNEQFF	TGTGCCACCAGTGATTTATGGGACAGATACAATGAGCAGTTCTTC
TRBJ2-2	once	TRBV3-1/TRBV3-2	12	-	CASSQVLGELFF	TGTGCCAGCAGCCAAGTCCTAGGGGAGCTGTTTTTT
TRBJ2-7	few	TRBV5-1	14	TRBD1	CASRPDRVLYEQYF	TGCGCCAGCAGACCGGACAGGGTCCTCTACGAGCAGTACTTC
TRBJ1-4	-	TRBV6-5	15	-	CASSYSGGTNEKLFF	TGTGCCAGCAGTTACTCAGGGGGTACTAATGAAAAACTGTTTTTT
TRBJ2-3	-	TRBV5-8	15	TRBD2	CASSLVAGGTDTQYF	TGTGCCAGCAGCTTGGTGGCGGGGGGCACAGATACGCAGTATTTT
TRBJ1-5	once	TRBV11-2	13	-	CASSFGEDQPQHF	TGTGCCAGCAGCTTCGGCGAGGATCAGCCCCAGCATTTT
TRBJ1-1	-	TRBV10-3	15	TRBD1	CAISPGDRVNTEAFF	TGTGCCATCAGCCCGGGGGACAGGGTGAACACTGAAGCTTTCTTT
TRBJ2-7	-	TRBV27	13	-	CASSSSGPYEQYF	TGTGCCAGCAGTTCATCAGGGCCCTACGAGCAGTACTTC
TRBJ2-5	-	TRBV7-2	14	-	CASSLAAFQETQYF	TGTGCCAGCAGCTTAGCGGCGTTCCAAGAGACCCAGTACTTC
TRBJ2-2	-	TRBV14	16	-	CASSPRRAEYTGELFF	TGTGCCAGCAGCCCCAGGCGGGCCGAGTACACCGGGGAGCTGTTTTTT
TRBJ1-1	-	TRBV4-1	13	-	CASSQGLARVAFF	TGCGCCAGCAGCCAAGGGTTGGCGCGGGTAGCTTTCTTT
TRBJ2-3	-	TRBV7-3	13	-	CASSLTPADTQYF	TGTGCCAGCAGCTTAACCCCAGCAGATACGCAGTATTTT
TRBJ2-2	once	TRBV19	12	-	CASSKGPGELFF	TGTGCCAGTAGTAAAGGTCCCGGGGAGCTGTTTTTT
TRBJ1-4	-	TRBV5-1	14	-	CASSLDRADEKLFF	TGCGCCAGCAGCTTGGACAGGGCTGATGAAAAACTGTTTTTT
TRBJ2-7	-	TRBV5-4	15	TRBD2	CASSRLAGVTYEQYF	TGTGCCAGCAGCCGTCTAGCGGGGGTAACTTACGAGCAGTACTTC
TRBJ1-2	-	TRBV11-2	13	-	CASSLSGNDGYTF	TGTGCCAGCAGCTTATCAGGGAATGATGGCTACACCTTC
TRBJ2-1	-	TRBV19	14	TRBD2	CASSMGLAGNEQFF	TGTGCCAGTAGTATGGGACTAGCGGGCAATGAGCAGTTCTTC
TRBJ1-3	-	TRBV5-1	14	-	CASSRGDSGNTIYF	TGCGCCAGCAGTCGAGGGGACTCTGGAAACACCATATATTTT
TRBJ2-1	-	TRBV23-1	16	TRBD1	CASSQWGTGIYNEQFF	TGCGCCAGCAGTCAATGGGGGACAGGGATCTACAATGAGCAGTTCTTC
TRBJ2-7	-	TRBV4-3	17	-	CASSQDRTGSGVAEQYF	TGCGCCAGCAGCCAAGACCGTACGGGGTCTGGGGTCGCCGAGCAGTACTTC